The clone carrying this T cell receptor beta chain has just a few counts. The data were obtained in a study of blood T cell repertoires in COVID-19. The CDR3 runs 15 residues. V dropped 4 bases and J dropped 7; count of bases not matched to a gene: 6. Germline V lookup: CDR1 SGHDT, CDR2 YYEEEE. In the original processing: Counts of nucleated cells, estimated from reference gene primer amplification, were obtained. Using immunoSEQ multiplex PCR, the repertoire was profiled, and TCRdb retains in-frame clones only, with some absent. V and J calls and clone size are as listed in that table; D and trimming were resolved from the DNA. The data show some 59,000 clones, around 77% seen once.

This receptor was taken from a man aged 80 or over with active or convalescent COVID-19. The sample was peripheral blood. This chain uses TRBV5-6 with TRBJ2-1, with 12 bases fitting TRBD2. The DNA for the CDR3 is TGTGCCAGCAGCCCCCCTAGCGGGAGGGATAATGAGCAGTTCTTC. Protein: CASSPPSGRDNEQFF. Combining the CDR3 with reference TRBV5-6 and TRBJ2-1 gives the whole variable domain DAGVTQSPTHLIKTRGQQVTLRCSPKSGHDTVSWYQQALGQGPQFIFQYYEEEERQRGNFPDRFSGHQFPNYSSELNVNALLLGDSALYLCASSPPSGRDNEQFFGPGTRLTVL.